The next 21 T cell receptor beta chains were all read from a single sample in a study of beta chain features in type 1 diabetes. Study outcomes and limitations: Patients with Type 1 diabetes showed moderately but significantly shorter TCRB CDR3s in all four CD4+ subsets.

The authors reverse transcribed all of the isolated RNA, so sequencing captured expressed TCRB transcripts. Assay: immunoSEQ multiplex PCR; the TCRdb copy retains only in-frame clones and omits some. The sample includes over 300,000 clones, roughly a tenth of them seen just once. Which antigens these TCRs recognize remains unknown. The source material was central memory CD4+ T cells from blood. Source of these receptors: a man aged 25 to 45 with type 1 diabetes.

V and J are TRBV6-1 and TRBJ2-7; D may be TRBD1 (5 bases). The germline gives CDR1 MNHNS, CDR2 SASEGT. The CDR3 has 10 amino acids. V was shortened by 10 bases and J by 5 bases, with 9 bases between the two germline ends. The CDR3 sequence: CATWGHEQYF. The CDR3 DNA sequence: TGTGCCACCTGGGGCCACGAGCAGTACTTC.

This clone turned up a few times. The chain recombines TRBV5-1 with TRBJ2-7; D may be TRBD1 (5 bases). V lost 5 bases and J lost 5, with 14 bases in between. Germline CDR1 is SGHRS and CDR2 is YFSETQ. CDR3 length: 13 amino acids. The CDR3 sequence is CASRKFQGNEQYF. CDR3 sequence (DNA): TGCGCCAGCAGAAAATTTCAGGGCAACGAGCAGTACTTC.

This clone was counted ten times or more. The J gene is TRBJ2-2, the V gene TRBV5-1; the D call may be TRBD1 or TRBD2 (5 bases each). CDR1 is SGHRS and CDR2 is YFSETQ in the germline V gene. V was shortened by 0 bases and J by 6 bases, with 9 bases between the two germline ends. The CDR3 covers 14 residues. CDR3 coding DNA: TGCGCCAGCAGCTTGGAGGGGAGAGCCGGGGAGCTGTTTTTT. Translated: CASSLEGRAGELFF.

This clone was picked up a small number of times. V is TRBV6-5 and J is TRBJ1-1; the D gene is possibly TRBD1 (5 bases). The CDR3 spans 15 residues. Looked up from germline, CDR1 is MNHEY and CDR2 is SVGAGI. V dropped 6 bases and J dropped 2 bases, with 16 bases sitting between them. The CDR3 region is CASRWGGGPNTEAFF. DNA for the CDR3: TGTGCCAGCAGATGGGGGGGAGGACCCAACACTGAAGCTTTCTTT.

This clone appeared a few times. The chain combines TRBV6-1 with TRBJ2-1; TRBD2 matches 12 bases. After removal of 4 bases from V and 2 bases from J, the junction contained 0 bases not matched to a gene. The CDR3 runs to 15 residues. Germline V lookup: CDR1 MNHNS, CDR2 SASEGT. In DNA, the CDR3 is TGTGCCAGCAGTGGACTAGCGGGGGCCTACAATGAGCAGTTCTTC. It yields the protein CASSGLAGAYNEQFF.

The chain is built from TRBV7-2 and TRBJ2-2; D might be TRBD2 (5 bases). The CDR3 has 13 amino acids. Germline values: CDR1 SGHTA, CDR2 FQGNSA. The V and J ends lost 5 bases and 6 bases respectively, with 10 bases between them. The CDR3 protein is CASSPRESGELFF. The CDR3 nucleotides read TGTGCCAGCAGCCCTAGGGAGTCCGGGGAGCTGTTTTTT.

In the case of this clone: Just one base apart from a much larger clone, this may be a read error. The chain recombines TRBV7-9 with TRBJ1-1, with D uncertain. The CDR3 sequence is 13 residues long. The V and J ends lost 0 bases and 1 base respectively, with 3 bases between them. Germline V gene sequence: CDR1 SEHNR, CDR2 FQNEAQ (reference sequence). This CDR3 is CASSLAENTEAFF. CDR3 coding DNA: TGTGCCAGCAGCTTAGCCGAGAACACTGAAGCTTTCTTT.

The CDR3 sequence: CASRNTGWEQYF. The CDR3 DNA is TGTGCCAGCAGAAATACAGGGTGGGAGCAGTACTTC. V usage is TRBV6-5 and J usage is TRBJ2-7, with a weak D call TRBD1 (6 bases). This CDR3 has 12 amino acids. Trimming took 6 bases from V and 7 from J, leaving 13 bases between them. The germline V gene has CDR1 MNHEY and CDR2 SVGAGI.

As regards this clone: The identical CDR3 is also encoded by other nucleotide sequences in the sample. V gene TRBV29-1 combines with J gene TRBJ2-7, with D unresolved. CDR1 is SQVTM and CDR2 is ANQGSEA in the germline V gene. Trimming left V 4 bases short and J 3 bases short, with 7 bases between. The CDR3 covers 11 residues. Here the CDR3 reads CSVGTDYEQYF. In DNA form, the CDR3 reads TGCAGCGTTGGCACGGACTACGAGCAGTACTTC.

The V gene is TRBV27, the J gene TRBJ1-3, with a tentative D call TRBD1 (5 bases). Germline lookup yields CDR1 MNHEY and CDR2 SMNVEV (reference sequence). The CDR3 loop spans 13 amino acids. The V end lost 10 bases, the J end lost 2 bases, and 12 bases lay between the germline ends. CDR3 sequence reads: CATSRGAGNTIYF. The CDR3 DNA reads TGTGCCACCTCACGGGGGGCTGGAAACACCATATATTTT.

The chain joins TRBV9 to TRBJ2-7, with D tentatively TRBD2 (5 bases). Germline V gene data show CDR1 as SGDLS and CDR2 as YYNGEE. The CDR3 spans 18 residues. Trimming took off 3 bases at V and 4 bases at J, with 26 bases between the two ends. The CDR3 DNA reads TGTGCCAGCAGCGCCGACCCCACCTTTAGGAGGAGATCTTACGAGCAGTACTTC. The encoded protein is CASSADPTFRRRSYEQYF.

In this sample, this clone turned up a few times. Other DNA sequences from this sample encode an identical CDR3 as well. The chain carries TRBV28 and TRBJ2-6, with D perhaps assigned TRBD1 or TRBD2 (6 bases each). V lost 6 bases and J lost 1, with 7 bases in between. The CDR3 spans 14 residues. Germline V gene data show CDR1 as MDHEN and CDR2 as SYDVKM. CDR3 nucleotides: TGTGCCAGCAGAGGGGGGTCTGGGGCCAACGTCCTGACTTTC. Its protein is CASRGGSGANVLTF.

Worth noting for this clone: Other DNA sequences from this sample encode an identical CDR3 as well. The rearrangement links TRBV2 to TRBJ2-1, with TRBD2 as a possible D gene (6 bases). CDR3 size: 14 residues. Between the trimmed V and J ends, which lost 7 bases and 0 bases, there was a span of 10 bases. CDR1 is SNHLY and CDR2 is FYNNEI in the germline V gene. The CDR3 DNA follows: TGTGCCAGCACGGGGGACGTCTCCTACAATGAGCAGTTCTTC. This codes for CASTGDVSYNEQFF. The whole variable domain, filled in from reference TRBV2 and TRBJ2-1, reads EPEVTQTPSHQVTQMGQEVILRCVPISNHLYFYWYRQILGQKVEFLVSFYNNEISEKSEIFDDQFSVERPDGSNFTLKIRSTKLEDSAMYFCASTGDVSYNEQFFGPGTRLTVL.

V gene TRBV28 combines with J gene TRBJ1-6; no clear D. Trimming took 5 bases from V and 9 from J, leaving 17 bases between them. Germline loops: CDR1 MDHEN, CDR2 SYDVKM. The CDR3 contains 15 residues. This CDR3 is CASSPSGRRSSPLHF. In nucleotides, the CDR3 is TGTGCCAGCAGTCCTTCCGGGCGTCGAAGTTCACCCCTCCACTTT.

This clone turned up a few times. The rearrangement links TRBV28 to TRBJ2-7; D might be TRBD1 (5 bases). The CDR3 contains 13 residues. V dropped 6 bases and J dropped 1 base, with 10 bases sitting between them. The germline V gene has CDR1 MDHEN and CDR2 SYDVKM. CDR3 residues: CASRTTVSYEQYF. CDR3 nucleotide sequence: TGTGCCAGCAGAACGACAGTATCCTACGAGCAGTACTTC.

This clone was recorded a few times. This could be a read error, since a much larger clone is one nucleotide away. J is TRBJ2-3 and V is TRBV5-6; D is unresolved. This CDR3 is built from 13 residues. Between the trimmed V and J ends, which lost 5 bases and 0 bases, there was a span of 7 bases. In germline, CDR1 is SGHDT, CDR2 YYEEEE. Here the CDR3 DNA reads TGTGCCAGCAGTTTCAGAAGCACAGATACGCAGTATTTT. Protein product: CASSFRSTDTQYF.

The chain carries TRBV5-1 and TRBJ2-4; TRBD2 matches 10 bases. The CDR3 is made up of 15 amino acids. V lost 2 bases and J lost 1; bases outside the gene matches: 0. Germline CDR1 reads SGHRS; CDR2 reads YFSETQ. This CDR3 is CASSFSGGAKNIQYF. The CDR3 DNA sequence: TGCGCCAGCAGCTTTAGCGGGGGGGCCAAAAACATTCAGTACTTC. The whole variable domain, filled in from reference TRBV5-1 and TRBJ2-4, reads KAGVTQTPRYLIKTRGQQVTLSCSPISGHRSVSWYQQTPGQGLQFLFEYFSETQRNKGNFPGRFSGRQFSNSRSEMNVSTLELGDSALYLCASSFSGGAKNIQYFGAGTRLSVL.

This clone was detected only a few times. Other DNA sequences in the same sample also yield this CDR3. The genes are TRBV18 and TRBJ2-1, with D unclear. Germline V lookup: CDR1 KGHSH, CDR2 LQKENI. There are 13 residues in the CDR3. The germline V and J ends were trimmed by 1 base and 3 bases, with 4 bases remaining between them. The CDR3 loop reads CASSPQSYNEQFF. CDR3 bases: TGTGCCAGCTCACCACAGAGCTACAATGAGCAGTTCTTC.

This clone came up a few times. The chain joins TRBV7-6 to TRBJ2-3; TRBD1 agrees at 8 bases. CDR1 and CDR2 from the germline V gene are SGHVS and FNYEAQ. The CDR3 has 14 residues. Trimming removed 5 bases from V and 6 bases from J; junction bases left unmatched: 7. Here the CDR3 reads CASSIGQGSDTQYF. The CDR3, as DNA: TGTGCCAGCAGCATAGGACAGGGAAGCGATACGCAGTATTTT.

The table lists this clone with a few counts. The chain uses TRBV2 and TRBJ1-6, with D possibly matching TRBD1 (5 bases). There are 14 residues in the CDR3. The germline V gene encodes CDR1 SNHLY and CDR2 FYNNEI. V was cut by 6 bases and J by 9 bases, with 15 bases left in between. CDR3 nucleotide sequence: TGTGCCAGCAGGTTGACAGAAATCCGTTCACCCCTCCACTTT. Protein product: CASRLTEIRSPLHF.

This clone was counted a few times. The same CDR3 is also encoded by other DNA sequences in this sample. The chain has TRBV7-2 and TRBJ2-5; D gene unclear. Germline loops: CDR1 SGHTA, CDR2 FQGNSA. Trimming left V 4 bases short and J 1 base short, with 4 bases between. The CDR3 runs to 12 residues. DNA for the CDR3: TGTGCCAGCAGCTCCAGCCAAGAGACCCAGTACTTC. The encoded protein is CASSSSQETQYF.